The TCR beta chain described here comes from a study of CD8 T cells in ankylosing spondylitis. Notes on the study in general: CD8+ by phenotype, disease-linked clones were relatively rare in peripheral blood. Characteristic, it appeared, of ankylosing spondylitis blood was a TCR beta motif of roughly eight highly homologous variants. Matched synovial fluid from ankylosing spondylitis patients was reported to be enriched for disease-linked clones.

A few counts support this clonotype. The antigen is unknown. Making use of molecular barcodes, quantitative 5'-RACE generated TCR beta libraries. TCRdb reanalysed the 5' RACE reads using MiXCR and keeps one entry per CDR3 protein. The sample includes around 480,000 distinct CDR3 sequences, 15% to 20% of them seen just once. There are 15 residues in the CDR3. Trimming took 6 bases from V and 6 from J; bases not matched to a gene: 11. Germline lookup yields CDR1 MDHEN and CDR2 SYDVKM. The source is a male donor with ankylosing spondylitis. The sequencing input was blood, either unsorted or a sorted T cell fraction (not recorded which). The rearrangement links TRBV28 to TRBJ2-7, with 10 nucleotides matching TRBD1. The CDR3 DNA reads as TGTGCCAGCAGGTCCCCGGGACAGGGGTTGGGCGAGCAGTACTTC. Protein: CASRSPGQGLGEQYF.